The sequence of this TCR beta chain was determined in a study of shared clonotypes between healthy human individuals. There are a few counts of this clone. Antigen specificity is unknown. Trimming took 1 base from V and 0 from J; bases not matched to a gene: 7. The CDR3 runs to 16 residues. Germline V gives CDR1 GTSNPN, CDR2 SVGIG (reference sequence). Notes on the study in general: Tissue TCR repertoires likely differ from these blood-only repertoires.

Profiling relied on immunoSEQ multiplex PCR, and the TCRdb table lists in-frame clones only, not all of them. The sample consists of about 87,000 clones, approximately 44% of them appearing once. This receptor was taken from a woman in her forties in good health. Some clones in this sample may be carry-over from other donors' samples. Sequencing used PBMCs. V gene TRBV30 combines with J gene TRBJ2-3; TRBD2 matches 7 bases. CDR3 nucleotide sequence: TGTGCCTGGAGTGGGGGACTAACCCTCAGCACAGATACGCAGTATTTT. The encoded protein is CAWSGGLTLSTDTQYF.